This TCR beta chain was captured by sequencing in a study of blood T cell repertoires in COVID-19. Study context: The United States, Italy and Spain provided the acute and convalescent COVID-19 samples. Sources were T cells, B-cell-depleted T cells, or PBMCs; the material itself was cDNA or gDNA.

Trimming took off 0 bases at V and 3 bases at J, with 10 bases between the two ends. This CDR3 is built from 15 residues. In germline, CDR1 is SGHDT, CDR2 YYEEEE. The authors' processing: Amplification from reference gene primers served as the basis for estimated nucleated cell counts. Sequencing was performed with immunoSEQ multiplex PCR; in TCRdb, only in-frame clones are kept and a portion is missing. The V and J calls and clone size come from that table; D and trimming were worked out from the DNA. The data hold approximately 57,000 clones, with 82% observed a single time. The specimen sequenced was peripheral blood. The V and J genes are TRBV5-6 and TRBJ2-4; a weak D match, TRBD2 (5 bases). This TCR came from an elderly woman with acute or convalescent COVID-19. The CDR3 reads CASSLGVRDKNIQYF. The DNA of the CDR3 is TGTGCCAGCAGCTTGGGAGTCCGGGACAAAAACATTCAGTACTTC.